The sequence of this T cell receptor beta chain was determined in a study of shared clonotypes between healthy human individuals. About the study: Those who served as donors were a couple of women and three men between the ages of 18 and 49. Overall study results and limits: It was observed that approximately 5% of naive CD4 clonotypes were shared across a few donors.

Only in-frame clones appear in the TCRdb table, and some are missing; sequencing was by immunoSEQ multiplex PCR. The repertoire includes a few million clones, around 93% of them detected once, and 0.37% sits in the top ten. All the donors were Caucasian adults who lived in Nashville, Tennessee. Trimming took off 4 bases at V and 1 base at J, with 17 bases between the two ends. The germline CDR1 and CDR2 sequences are SGHKS and YYEKEE (reference sequence). The CDR3 is 16 residues long. Note on this clone: Its specificity is not known.

This chain joins TRBV5-5 and TRBJ1-1; TRBD1 is a possible D gene (6 bases). The sequencing input was naive CD4+ T cells from PBMCs. Subset of the sample: CD45RA+ positively selected. This receptor was obtained from a man in his late teens or twenties in good health. Some clones in this sample may be carry-over from other donors' samples. CDR3 sequence reads: CASSPTGRLKNTEAFF. The CDR3 DNA reads as TGTGCCAGCAGCCCCACAGGGCGCCTCAAGAACACTGAAGCTTTCTTT.